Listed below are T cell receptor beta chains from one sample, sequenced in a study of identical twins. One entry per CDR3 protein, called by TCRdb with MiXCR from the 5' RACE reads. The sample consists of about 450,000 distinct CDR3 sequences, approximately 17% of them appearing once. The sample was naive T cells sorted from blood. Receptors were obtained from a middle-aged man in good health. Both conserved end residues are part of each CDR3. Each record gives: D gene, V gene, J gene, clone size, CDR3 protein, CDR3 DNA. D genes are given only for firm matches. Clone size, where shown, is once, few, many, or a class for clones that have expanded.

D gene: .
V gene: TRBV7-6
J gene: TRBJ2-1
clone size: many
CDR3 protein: CASSLELAHYNEQFF
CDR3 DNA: TGTGCCAGCAGCTTAGAACTGGCTCACTACAATGAGCAGTTCTTC

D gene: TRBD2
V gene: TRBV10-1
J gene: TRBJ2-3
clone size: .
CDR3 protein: CASSERLAGADTQYF
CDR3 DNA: TGCGCCAGCAGTGAGAGGCTAGCGGGGGCCGATACGCAGTATTTT

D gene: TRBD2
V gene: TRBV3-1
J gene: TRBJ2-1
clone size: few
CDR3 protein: CASSQVTSGRASLVFF
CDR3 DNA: TGTGCCAGCAGCCAGGTGACTAGCGGGAGGGCCTCACTCGTTTTCTTC

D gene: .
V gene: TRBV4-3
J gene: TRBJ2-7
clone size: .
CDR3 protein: CASSQVFGGSYEQYF
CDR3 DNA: TGCGCCAGCAGCCAAGTTTTCGGAGGTTCCTACGAGCAGTACTTC

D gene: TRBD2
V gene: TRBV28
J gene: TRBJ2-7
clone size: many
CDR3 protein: CASSPPVGGYSYEQYF
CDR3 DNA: TGTGCCAGCAGTCCCCCGGTGGGGGGGTACTCCTACGAGCAGTACTTC

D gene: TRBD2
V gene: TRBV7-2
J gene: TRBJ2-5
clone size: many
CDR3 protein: CASSLSGGAQTQYF
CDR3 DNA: TGTGCCAGCAGCTTAAGCGGGGGGGCCCAGACCCAGTACTTC

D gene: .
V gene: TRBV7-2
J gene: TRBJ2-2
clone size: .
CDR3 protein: CASSPTGPANTGELFF
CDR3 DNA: TGTGCCAGCAGCCCGACAGGACCAGCGAACACCGGGGAGCTGTTTTTT

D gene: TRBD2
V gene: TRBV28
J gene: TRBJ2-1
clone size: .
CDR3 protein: CASTGTSGRVSYNEQFF
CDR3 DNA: TGTGCCAGCACCGGGACTAGCGGGAGAGTCTCCTACAATGAGCAGTTCTTC

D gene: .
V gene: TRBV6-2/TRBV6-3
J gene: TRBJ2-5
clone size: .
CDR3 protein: CASSPPASETQYF
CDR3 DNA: TGTGCCAGCAGCCCCCCGGCGTCAGAGACCCAGTACTTC

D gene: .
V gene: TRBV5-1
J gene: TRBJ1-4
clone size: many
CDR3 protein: CASSLQSGRANEKLFF
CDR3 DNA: TGCGCCAGCAGCTTGCAGTCAGGGAGAGCTAATGAAAAACTGTTTTTT

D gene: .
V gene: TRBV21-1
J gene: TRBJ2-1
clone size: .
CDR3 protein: CASDIGGLAGAYANEQFF
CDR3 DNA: TGTGCCAGCGATATAGGGGGACTAGCGGGAGCTTACGCCAATGAGCAGTTCTTC

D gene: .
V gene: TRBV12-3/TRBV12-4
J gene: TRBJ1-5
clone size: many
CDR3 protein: CASSLTSNQPQHF
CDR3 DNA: TGCGCCAGCAGCTTGACCTCCAATCAGCCCCAGCATTTT

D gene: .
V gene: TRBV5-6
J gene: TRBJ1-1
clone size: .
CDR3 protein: CASSSHRAPRQEAFF
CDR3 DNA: TGTGCCAGCAGCTCCCACAGAGCGCCACGTCAAGAAGCTTTCTTT

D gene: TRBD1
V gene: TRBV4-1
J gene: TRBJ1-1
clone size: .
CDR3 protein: CASSQYPQGGNTEAFF
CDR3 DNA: TGCGCCAGCAGCCAATACCCCCAGGGGGGGAACACTGAAGCTTTCTTT

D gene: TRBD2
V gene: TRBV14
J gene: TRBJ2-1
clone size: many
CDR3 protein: CASSPFPGTSGTYEQFF
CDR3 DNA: TGTGCCAGCAGCCCCTTCCCCGGGACTAGCGGGACCTATGAGCAGTTCTTC

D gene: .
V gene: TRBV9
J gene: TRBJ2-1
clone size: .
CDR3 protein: CASSVGFSRGTQFF
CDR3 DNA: TGTGCCAGCAGCGTGGGGTTTTCGAGGGGCACGCAGTTCTTC

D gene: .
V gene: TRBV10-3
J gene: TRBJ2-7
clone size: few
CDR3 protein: CAISESVGRETVSYEQYF
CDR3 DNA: TGTGCCATCAGTGAGTCGGTGGGGCGGGAAACCGTCTCCTACGAGCAGTACTTC

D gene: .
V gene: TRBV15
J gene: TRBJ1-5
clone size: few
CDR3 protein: CATSRDAWHGNQPQHF
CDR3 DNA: TGTGCCACCAGCAGAGATGCATGGCACGGCAATCAGCCCCAGCATTTT

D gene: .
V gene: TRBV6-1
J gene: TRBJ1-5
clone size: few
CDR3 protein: CASSPTGYSNQPQHF
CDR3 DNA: TGTGCCAGCAGCCCTACAGGGTATAGCAATCAGCCCCAGCATTTT

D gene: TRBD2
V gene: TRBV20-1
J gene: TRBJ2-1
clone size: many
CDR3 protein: CSAVSSGNYNEQFF
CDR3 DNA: TGCAGTGCTGTATCTAGCGGGAACTACAATGAGCAGTTCTTC

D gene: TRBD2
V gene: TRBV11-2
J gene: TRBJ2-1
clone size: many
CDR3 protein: CASNGLAGGHAYNEQFF
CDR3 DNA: TGTGCCAGCAATGGACTAGCGGGAGGTCATGCATACAATGAGCAGTTCTTC

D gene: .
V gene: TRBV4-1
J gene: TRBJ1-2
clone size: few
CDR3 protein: CASSQDQGPYGYTF
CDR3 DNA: TGCGCCAGCAGCCAAGATCAAGGTCCTTATGGCTACACCTTC

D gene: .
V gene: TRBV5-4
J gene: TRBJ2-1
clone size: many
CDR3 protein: CASSFRAGVRIF
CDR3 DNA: TGTGCCAGCAGCTTTAGGGCGGGCGTGAGAATCTTC

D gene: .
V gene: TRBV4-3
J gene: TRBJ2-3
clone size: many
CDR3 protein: CASSQDIGTQYF
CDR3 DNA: TGCGCCAGCAGCCAAGATATTGGTACGCAGTATTTT

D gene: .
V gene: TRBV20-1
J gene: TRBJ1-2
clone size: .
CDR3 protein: CSAIRSHSYGYTF
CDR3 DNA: TGCAGTGCTATTCGGTCCCATAGCTATGGCTACACCTTC

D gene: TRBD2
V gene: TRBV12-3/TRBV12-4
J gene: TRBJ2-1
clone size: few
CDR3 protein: CASRPSGYNEQFF
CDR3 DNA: TGTGCCAGCAGACCTAGCGGCTACAATGAGCAGTTCTTC

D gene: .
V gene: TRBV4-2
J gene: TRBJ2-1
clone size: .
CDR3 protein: CASSQDSQYNEQFF
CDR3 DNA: TGTGCCAGCAGCCAAGACAGTCAATACAATGAGCAGTTCTTC

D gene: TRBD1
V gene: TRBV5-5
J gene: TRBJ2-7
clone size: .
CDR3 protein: CASSWNNPGQVSYEQYF
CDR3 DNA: TGTGCCAGCAGCTGGAACAACCCGGGACAGGTTTCCTACGAGCAGTACTTC

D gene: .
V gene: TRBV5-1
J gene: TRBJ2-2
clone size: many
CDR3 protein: CASSSGRSGAGELFF
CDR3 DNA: TGCGCCAGCAGCTCCGGACGGTCCGGGGCCGGGGAGCTGTTTTTT

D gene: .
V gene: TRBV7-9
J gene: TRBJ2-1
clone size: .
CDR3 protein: CASVGFTSRNNEQFF
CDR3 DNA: TGTGCCAGCGTTGGATTTACTAGCAGGAACAATGAGCAGTTCTTC

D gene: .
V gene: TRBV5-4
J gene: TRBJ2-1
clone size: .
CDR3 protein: CASSHARGQQFF
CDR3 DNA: TGTGCCAGCAGCCACGCACGGGGACAGCAGTTCTTC

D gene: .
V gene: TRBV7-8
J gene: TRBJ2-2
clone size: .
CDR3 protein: CASSLRRVLTGELFF
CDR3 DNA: TGTGCCAGCAGCTTAAGACGAGTTCTCACCGGGGAGCTGTTTTTT

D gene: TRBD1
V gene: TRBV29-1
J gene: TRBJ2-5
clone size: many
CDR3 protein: CSVEDRGVETQYF
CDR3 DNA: TGCAGCGTTGAGGACAGGGGAGTAGAGACCCAGTACTTC

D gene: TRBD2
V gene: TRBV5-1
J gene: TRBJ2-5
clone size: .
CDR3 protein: CASSAKTSGGQETQYF
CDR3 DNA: TGCGCCAGCAGCGCTAAGACTAGCGGGGGCCAAGAGACCCAGTACTTC

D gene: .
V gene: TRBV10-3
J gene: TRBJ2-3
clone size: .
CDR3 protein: CAISEEYTDTQYF
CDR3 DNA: TGTGCCATCAGTGAGGAATACACAGATACGCAGTATTTT

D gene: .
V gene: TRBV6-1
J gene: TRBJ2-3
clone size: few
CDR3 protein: CASRSATDSTDTQYF
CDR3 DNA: TGTGCCAGCAGGTCTGCGACAGATAGCACAGATACGCAGTATTTT

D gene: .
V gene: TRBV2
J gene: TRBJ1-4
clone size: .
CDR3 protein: CASSELSGYPGEKLFF
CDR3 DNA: TGTGCCAGCAGTGAGCTCTCAGGATATCCGGGCGAAAAACTGTTTTTT

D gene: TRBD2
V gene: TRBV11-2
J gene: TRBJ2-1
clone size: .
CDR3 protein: CASSLEDGREGHEQFF
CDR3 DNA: TGTGCCAGCAGCTTAGAGGACGGGAGGGAGGGCCATGAGCAGTTCTTC

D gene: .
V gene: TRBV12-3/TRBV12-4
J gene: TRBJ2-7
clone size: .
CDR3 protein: CASSSWQGEQYF
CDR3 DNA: TGTGCCAGCAGTTCCTGGCAGGGCGAGCAGTACTTC

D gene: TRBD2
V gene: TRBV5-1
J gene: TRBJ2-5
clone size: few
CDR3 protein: CASTAGGQETQYF
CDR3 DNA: TGCGCCAGCACCGCGGGGGGCCAAGAGACCCAGTACTTC

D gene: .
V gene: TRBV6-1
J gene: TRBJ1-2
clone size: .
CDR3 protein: CASSPTRLYGYTF
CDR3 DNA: TGTGCCAGCAGCCCCACGCGCCTCTATGGCTACACCTTC

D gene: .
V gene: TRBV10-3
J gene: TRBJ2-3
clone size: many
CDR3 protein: CAIGKARDTDTQYF
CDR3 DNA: TGTGCCATCGGTAAGGCCAGGGACACAGATACGCAGTATTTT

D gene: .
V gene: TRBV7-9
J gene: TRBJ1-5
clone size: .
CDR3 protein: CASSPGGFEQPQHF
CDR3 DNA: TGTGCCAGCAGCCCAGGCGGATTCGAGCAGCCCCAGCATTTT

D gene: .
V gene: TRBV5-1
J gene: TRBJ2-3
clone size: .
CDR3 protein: CASRTRADSTDTQYF
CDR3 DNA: TGCGCCAGCAGGACCAGGGCTGATAGCACAGATACGCAGTATTTT

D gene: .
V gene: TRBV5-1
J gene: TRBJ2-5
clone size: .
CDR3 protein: CASSPRTPRETQYF
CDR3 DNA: TGCGCCAGCAGCCCAAGGACACCTAGAGAGACCCAGTACTTC

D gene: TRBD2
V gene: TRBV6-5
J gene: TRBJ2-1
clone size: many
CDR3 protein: CASSYPGTSGGAVYNEQFF
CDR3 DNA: TGTGCCAGCAGTTACCCTGGGACTAGCGGGGGGGCCGTCTACAATGAGCAGTTCTTC

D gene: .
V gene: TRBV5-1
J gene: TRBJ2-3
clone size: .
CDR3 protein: CASSRDSPGDTQYF
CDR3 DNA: TGCGCCAGCAGCCGGGACTCCCCGGGAGATACGCAGTATTTT

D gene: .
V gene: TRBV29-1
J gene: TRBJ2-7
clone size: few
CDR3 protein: CSVELPQGASYEQYF
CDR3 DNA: TGCAGCGTTGAACTTCCCCAGGGTGCATCCTACGAGCAGTACTTC

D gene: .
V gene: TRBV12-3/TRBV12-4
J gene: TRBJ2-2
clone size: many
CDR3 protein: CASSLQTANTGELFF
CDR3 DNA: TGTGCCAGCAGTCTTCAGACCGCGAACACCGGGGAGCTGTTTTTT

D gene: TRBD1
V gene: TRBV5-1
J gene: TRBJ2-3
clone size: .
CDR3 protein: CASSLALTGAGDTQYF
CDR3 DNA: TGCGCCAGCAGCTTGGCTCTGACAGGGGCAGGTGATACGCAGTATTTT

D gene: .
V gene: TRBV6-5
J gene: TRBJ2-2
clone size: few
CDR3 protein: CASSSHRVNTGELFF
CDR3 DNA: TGTGCCAGCAGTTCTCATAGGGTGAACACCGGGGAGCTGTTTTTT

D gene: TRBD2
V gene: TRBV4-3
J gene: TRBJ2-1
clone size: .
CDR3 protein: CASSQRTSRRYNEQFF
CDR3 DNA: TGCGCCAGCAGCCAACGGACTAGCAGACGCTACAATGAGCAGTTCTTC